One and the same sample provided the 27 T cell receptor beta chains below, sequenced in a study of T-cell memory formation after mild COVID-19. TCRdb independently ran MiXCR on the 5' RACE reads; one entry per CDR3 protein. The data show some 320,000 distinct CDR3 sequences, over 11% seen once. The sequenced sample consisted of PBMCs or a T cell subset sorted from them (not recorded which). Receptor source: a man aged 18 to 30 who had mild COVID-19 (a few samples of this study predate the infection). Cell type and time point are not known.

This chain joins TRBV11-2 and TRBJ2-3; D ambiguous. Germline loops: CDR1 SGHAT, CDR2 FQNNGV. V lost 6 bases to trimming and J lost 6 bases, with 7 bases between them. The CDR3 is 11 amino acids. The CDR3 reads CASRDEDTQYF. CDR3 DNA: TGTGCCAGCAGGGACGAGGATACGCAGTATTTT.

This clonotype was counted at least ten times. This chain joins TRBV15 and TRBJ2-3; 14 positions agree with TRBD2. The CDR3 covers 15 residues. The germline gives CDR1 LNHNV, CDR2 YYDKDF (reference sequence). Germline trimming cut 3 bases from V and 4 bases from J; bases unmatched to any gene: 0. CDR3 DNA: TGTGCCACCAGCAGGACTAGCGGGGGGGCAGATACGCAGTATTTT. Its protein is CATSRTSGGADTQYF.

This clonotype was detected a few times. The J gene is TRBJ2-1, the V gene TRBV5-1, with 7 bases that match TRBD2. V shed 3 bases, J shed 0 bases, and the junction held 3 bases outside the gene matches. The germline V gene has CDR1 SGHRS and CDR2 YFSETQ. The length of the CDR3 is 15 residues. CDR3 in amino acids: CASSSRGSSYNEQFF. For the CDR3, the DNA is TGCGCCAGCAGCTCGCGGGGGAGCTCCTACAATGAGCAGTTCTTC.

The gene calls are TRBV19 and TRBJ1-2; TRBD1 might be the D (5 bases). The germline CDR1 and CDR2 sequences are LNHDA and SQIVND (reference sequence). This CDR3 is built from 11 residues. The ends were cut back, 10 bases at V and 5 bases at J, with 11 bases in the middle. The CDR3 region has the DNA TGTGCCACCTCCTGGGGGTATGGCTACACCTTC. Its translation: CATSWGYGYTF.

The CDR3 region has the DNA TGTGCCAGCAGCTTAGCGGCTTTGCGGACTGCCGCGGCTTTCTTT. This translates into CASSLAALRTAAAFF. The rearrangement links TRBV7-9 to TRBJ1-1; D is unresolved. This CDR3 has 15 amino acids. Germline V gene lookup returns CDR1 SEHNR and CDR2 FQNEAQ (reference sequence). The V gene lost 0 bases and the J gene lost 11 bases, with 19 bases spanning the gap.

In its sample, this clonotype was seen a few times. V gene TRBV6-5 combines with J gene TRBJ1-1; 11 nucleotides line up with TRBD1. This CDR3 is 15 amino acids long. V shed 2 bases, J shed 5 bases, and the junction held 4 bases outside the gene matches. CDR1 and CDR2 (germline): MNHEY, SVGAGI. The CDR3, as DNA: TGTGCCAGCAGTTACGCGGGACAGGGGGGGACTGAAGCTTTCTTT. It is translated as CASSYAGQGGTEAFF.

The chain carries TRBV4-3 and TRBJ1-3; 8 bases are a match to TRBD1. The CDR3 loop spans 15 amino acids. J gave up 2 bases and V 1 base, and 1 base lay outside the gene matches. Germline V gene sequence: CDR1 LGHNA, CDR2 YSLEER. The CDR3 protein is CASSQGRGPGNTIYF. CDR3 sequence (DNA): TGCGCCAGCAGCCAAGGCAGGGGGCCTGGAAACACCATATATTTT.

The rearrangement links TRBV7-9 to TRBJ1-2, with D unresolved. The length of the CDR3 is 10 residues. Trimming left V 3 bases short and J 8 bases short, with 4 bases between. Germline lookup yields CDR1 SEHNR and CDR2 FQNEAQ (reference sequence). In nucleotides, the CDR3 is TGTGCCAGCAGCTTCCCGGGCTACACCTTC. Protein sequence: CASSFPGYTF.

The chain recombines TRBV11-2 with TRBJ2-7, with D perhaps TRBD2 (5 bases). The germline V and J ends were trimmed by 5 bases and 4 bases, with 18 bases remaining between them. This CDR3 contains 15 residues. The germline V gene encodes CDR1 SGHAT and CDR2 FQNNGV. CDR3 residues: CASSPNGRRGYEQYF. The CDR3 bases are TGTGCCAGCAGCCCCAATGGCAGAAGAGGGTACGAGCAGTACTTC. The whole variable domain, remainder taken from reference TRBV11-2 and TRBJ2-7, is EAGVAQSPRYKIIEKRQSVAFWCNPISGHATLYWYQQILGQGPKLLIQFQNNGVVDDSQLPKDRFSAERLKGVDSTLKIQPAKLEDSAVYLCASSPNGRRGYEQYFGPGTRLTVT.

This clonotype came up many times. This chain connects TRBV24-1 to TRBJ2-5; 7 bases fit TRBD2. The trim removed 7 bases at V and 0 bases at J, leaving 7 bases unmatched. The CDR3 extends over 15 amino acids. CDR1 and CDR2 (germline): KGHDR, SFDVKD. The CDR3 is CATSALLADQETQYF. The DNA of the CDR3 is TGTGCCACCAGCGCCCTTCTAGCGGACCAAGAGACCCAGTACTTC.

This clonotype came up a few times. The V and J genes are TRBV5-1 and TRBJ2-3; 10 bases match TRBD1. V lost 0 bases, J lost 4 bases, and 2 bases stayed unmatched. Germline CDR1 reads SGHRS; CDR2 reads YFSETQ. The CDR3 totals 15 residues. The CDR3 coding sequence is TGCGCCAGCAGCTTGGGTGGACAGGGGGCAGATACGCAGTATTTT. As protein: CASSLGGQGADTQYF.

This rearrangement joins TRBV3-1 to TRBJ2-1; 9 bases fit TRBD1. V shed 3 bases, J shed 10 bases, and the junction held 7 bases outside the gene matches. Per the germline V gene, CDR1 is LGHDT and CDR2 is YNNKEL (reference sequence). The CDR3 runs 14 residues. The CDR3 DNA follows: TGTGCCAGCAGCCAGGGGACAGGGAGATTAGAGCAGTTCTTC. Its protein product is CASSQGTGRLEQFF.

The V and J genes are TRBV9 and TRBJ2-3; 7 nucleotides line up with TRBD1. V shed 4 bases and J 0 bases; nucleotides not matched to a gene: 11. The germline V gene encodes CDR1 SGDLS and CDR2 YYNGEE. The CDR3 consists of 17 residues. The CDR3 here is CASSLRTGTTSTDTQYF. DNA for the CDR3: TGTGCCAGCAGCCTCAGGACAGGTACTACTAGCACAGATACGCAGTATTTT.

Ten or more counts support this clonotype. The rearrangement uses TRBV5-1 and TRBJ2-3; a possible D gene is TRBD1 (5 bases). The V end lost 0 bases, the J end lost 3 bases, and 8 bases lay between the germline ends. CDR3 length equals 14 residues. Germline V gene data show CDR1 as SGHRS and CDR2 as YFSETQ. CDR3 amino acids: CASSLGQITDTQYF. CDR3 nucleotides: TGCGCCAGCAGCTTGGGACAGATAACAGATACGCAGTATTTT.

This clonotype was observed a few times. The chain recombines TRBV5-1 with TRBJ2-2; no clear D gene. V shed 1 base and J shed 4 bases, with 8 bases lying between them. The V gene's germline CDR1 is SGHRS and CDR2 YFSETQ. CDR3 length: 14 amino acids. The CDR3 region is CASSLISTTGELFF. As DNA, the CDR3 is TGCGCCAGCAGCTTGATTTCCACCACCGGGGAGCTGTTTTTT.

This sequence joins TRBV27 and TRBJ1-1; TRBD1 might be the D (5 bases). The germline CDR1 and CDR2 sequences are MNHEY and SMNVEV (reference sequence). The CDR3 covers 14 residues. V was trimmed by 4 bases and J by 3 bases, leaving 12 bases between them. The CDR3 region has the DNA TGTGCCAGCAGTTCAACCTACAGGTACACTGAAGCTTTCTTT. Translated: CASSSTYRYTEAFF.

The chain links TRBV10-3 to TRBJ2-3; 10 bases are a match to TRBD1. The CDR3 extends over 17 amino acids. The V and J ends lost 6 bases and 4 bases, in that order; junction bases with no gene match: 13. The germline V gene has CDR1 ENHRY and CDR2 SYGVKD. CDR3 sequence reads: CAIRANTGTGASDTQYF. Written as DNA, the CDR3 is TGTGCCATCAGAGCCAACACCGGGACAGGGGCATCAGATACGCAGTATTTT.

This clonotype has a handful of counts. The chain uses TRBV7-6 and TRBJ1-4, with 8 bases identical to TRBD1. Germline CDR1 is SGHVS and CDR2 is FNYEAQ. J lost 8 bases, V lost 3 bases, and 5 bases had no gene match. The CDR3 sequence is 14 residues long. In DNA form, the CDR3 reads TGTGCCAGCAGCTTCACAGGGGGAGCCGAAAAACTGTTTTTT. It specifies CASSFTGGAEKLFF.

The rearrangement uses TRBV28 and TRBJ1-5; no firm D call. Germline loops: CDR1 MDHEN, CDR2 SYDVKM. V lost 5 bases and J lost 3, with 8 bases in between. The CDR3 has 13 residues. CDR3 sequence reads: CASSGQFNQPQHF. Here the CDR3 DNA reads TGTGCCAGCAGTGGGCAGTTCAATCAGCCCCAGCATTTT.

The chain has TRBV4-2 and TRBJ1-2, with unresolved D. Germline loops: CDR1 LGHNA, CDR2 YNFKEQ. The V end was cut by 4 bases, the J end by 4 bases, with 16 bases between. This CDR3 is 15 amino acids long. CDR3 nucleotides: TGTGCCAGCAGCCGAGCCGAAGTCGACTCCTATGGCTACACCTTC. Amino acid sequence: CASSRAEVDSYGYTF.

V gene TRBV28 combines with J gene TRBJ1-1; possibly TRBD1 for D (5 bases). V shed 3 bases and J shed 8 bases, with 10 bases lying between them. Germline V lookup: CDR1 MDHEN, CDR2 SYDVKM. The CDR3 is made up of 12 amino acids. The CDR3 protein is CASSLGHLEAFF. The CDR3 DNA follows: TGTGCCAGCAGTTTGGGGCACCTCGAAGCTTTCTTT.

This clonotype was detected only a few times. The chain is built from TRBV18 and TRBJ2-1; either TRBD1 or TRBD2 may fit D (5 bases each). Germline V gives CDR1 KGHSH, CDR2 LQKENI. The ends were cut back, 3 bases at V and 6 bases at J, with 12 bases in the middle. This CDR3 spans 14 amino acids. Here the CDR3 DNA reads TGTGCCAGCTCACCGGGACCGCAACGCAATGAGCAGTTCTTC. Its translation: CASSPGPQRNEQFF.

The rearrangement links TRBV5-4 to TRBJ2-7; 8 bases are shared with TRBD2. The V and J ends lost 4 bases and 2 bases, in that order; junction bases with no gene match: 5. Germline V lookup: CDR1 SGHNT, CDR2 YYREEE (reference sequence). The CDR3 consists of 14 residues. CDR3 bases: TGTGCCAGCAGCCGATCGGGGGGGACCTACGAGCAGTACGTC. This codes for CASSRSGGTYEQYV.

This clonotype was counted only a few times. The rearrangement links TRBV4-1 to TRBJ2-2; D ambiguous. Germline-derived CDR1 and CDR2 are MGHRA and YSYEKL. This CDR3 is built from 13 residues. V was clipped by 0 bases and J by 9 bases, with 8 bases between them. The CDR3 loop is CASSQDPSRELFF. DNA of the CDR3: TGCGCCAGCAGCCAAGATCCCAGCCGGGAGCTGTTTTTT.

This clonotype has more than one count but fewer than ten. The rearrangement uses TRBV24-1 and TRBJ2-7; D gene unclear. Per the germline V gene, CDR1 is KGHDR and CDR2 is SFDVKD. This CDR3 spans 15 amino acids. Trimming stripped 1 base from V and 7 bases from J, with 16 bases between. The CDR3 spells CATSDFRCRLGEQYV. The CDR3 DNA follows: TGTGCCACCAGTGATTTTCGCTGTAGGCTGGGGGAGCAGTACGTC.

This clonotype was counted at least ten times. The chain links TRBV5-1 to TRBJ2-3, with TRBD2 identical over 7 bases. The length of the CDR3 is 14 residues. Germline values: CDR1 SGHRS, CDR2 YFSETQ. With V trimmed by 4 bases and J by 6 bases, 8 bases remained unmatched. This chain's CDR3 is CASSRSGAGDTQYF. DNA of the CDR3: TGCGCCAGCAGCAGGAGCGGGGCCGGGGATACGCAGTATTTT.

The chain carries TRBV5-1 and TRBJ2-2, with TRBD2 as a possible D gene (6 bases). The CDR3 covers 16 residues. Germline CDR1 is SGHRS and CDR2 is YFSETQ. Trimming left V 5 bases short and J 0 bases short, with 14 bases between. The CDR3 DNA follows: TGCGCCAGCAGTTTGTGGCGGGGCCCGAACACCGGGGAGCTGTTTTTT. Translating it yields CASSLWRGPNTGELFF.